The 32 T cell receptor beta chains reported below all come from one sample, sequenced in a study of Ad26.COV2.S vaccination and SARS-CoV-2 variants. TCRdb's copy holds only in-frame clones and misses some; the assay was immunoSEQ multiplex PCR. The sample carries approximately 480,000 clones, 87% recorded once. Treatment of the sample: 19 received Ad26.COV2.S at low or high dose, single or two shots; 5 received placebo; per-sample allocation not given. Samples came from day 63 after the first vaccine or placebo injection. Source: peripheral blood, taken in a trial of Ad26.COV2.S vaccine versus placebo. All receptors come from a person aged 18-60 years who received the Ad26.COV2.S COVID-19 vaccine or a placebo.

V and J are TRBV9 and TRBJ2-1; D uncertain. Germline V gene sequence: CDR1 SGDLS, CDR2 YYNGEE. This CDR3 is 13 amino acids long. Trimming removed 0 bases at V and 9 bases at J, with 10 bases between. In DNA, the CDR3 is TGTGCCAGCAGCGTAGCCTCTCTTGGTGAGCAGTTCTTC. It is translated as CASSVASLGEQFF.

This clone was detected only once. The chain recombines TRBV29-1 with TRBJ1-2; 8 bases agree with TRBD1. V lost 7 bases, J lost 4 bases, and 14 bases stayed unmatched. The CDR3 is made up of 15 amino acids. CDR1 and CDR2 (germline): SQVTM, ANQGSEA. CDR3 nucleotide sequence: TGCAGCGCCGCGGTGGGTCTGGGACAGGTCTATGGCTACACCTTC. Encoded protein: CSAAVGLGQVYGYTF.

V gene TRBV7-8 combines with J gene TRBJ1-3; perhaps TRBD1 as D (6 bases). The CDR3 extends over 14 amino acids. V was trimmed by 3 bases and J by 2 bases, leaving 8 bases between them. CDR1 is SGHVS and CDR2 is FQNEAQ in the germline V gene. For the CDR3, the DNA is TGTGCCAGCAGCTTTTCAGGGGCTGGAAACACCATATATTTT. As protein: CASSFSGAGNTIYF.

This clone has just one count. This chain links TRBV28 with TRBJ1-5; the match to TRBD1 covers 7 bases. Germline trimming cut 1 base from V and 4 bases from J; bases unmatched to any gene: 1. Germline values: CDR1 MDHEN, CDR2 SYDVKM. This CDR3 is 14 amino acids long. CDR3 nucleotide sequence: TGTGCCAGCAGTTTATTACAGGGGAATCAGCCCCAGCATTTT. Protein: CASSLLQGNQPQHF.

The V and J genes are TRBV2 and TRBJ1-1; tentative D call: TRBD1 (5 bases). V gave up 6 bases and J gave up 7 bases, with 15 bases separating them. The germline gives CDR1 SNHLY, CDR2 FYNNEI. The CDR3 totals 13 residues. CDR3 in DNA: TGTGCCAGCAGCGAGCTGCGGGACGGTGAAGCTTTCTTT. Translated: CASSELRDGEAFF.

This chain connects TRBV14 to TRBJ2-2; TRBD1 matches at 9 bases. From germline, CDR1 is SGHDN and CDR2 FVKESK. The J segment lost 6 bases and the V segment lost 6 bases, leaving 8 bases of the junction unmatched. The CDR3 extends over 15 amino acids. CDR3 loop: CASRPGTGRSGELFF. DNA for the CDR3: TGTGCCAGCAGACCCGGGACAGGGAGGTCCGGGGAGCTGTTTTTT.

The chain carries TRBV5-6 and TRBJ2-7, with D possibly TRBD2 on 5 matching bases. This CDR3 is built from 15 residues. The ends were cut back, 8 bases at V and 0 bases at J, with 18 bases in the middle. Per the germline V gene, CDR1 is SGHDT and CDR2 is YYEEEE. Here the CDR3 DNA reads TGTGCCAGTAACCCCCAGCGGATGAGCTCCTACGAGCAGTACTTC. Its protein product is CASNPQRMSSYEQYF.

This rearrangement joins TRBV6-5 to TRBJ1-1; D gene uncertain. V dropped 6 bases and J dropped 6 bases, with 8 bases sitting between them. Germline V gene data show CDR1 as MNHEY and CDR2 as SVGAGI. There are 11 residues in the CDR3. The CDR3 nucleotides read TGTGCCAGCAGACACGCGGCTGAAGCTTTCTTT. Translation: CASRHAAEAFF.

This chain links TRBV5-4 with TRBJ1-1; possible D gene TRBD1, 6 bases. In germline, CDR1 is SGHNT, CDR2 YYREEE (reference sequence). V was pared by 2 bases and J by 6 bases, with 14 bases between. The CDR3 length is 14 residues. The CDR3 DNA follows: TGTGCCAGCAGCTTACAGGGATCGATCGCTGAAGCTTTCTTT. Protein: CASSLQGSIAEAFF.

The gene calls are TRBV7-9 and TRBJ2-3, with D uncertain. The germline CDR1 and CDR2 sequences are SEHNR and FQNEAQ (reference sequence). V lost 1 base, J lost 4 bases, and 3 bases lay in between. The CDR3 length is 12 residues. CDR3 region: CASSLDADTQYF. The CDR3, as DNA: TGTGCCAGCAGCTTAGACGCAGATACGCAGTATTTT.

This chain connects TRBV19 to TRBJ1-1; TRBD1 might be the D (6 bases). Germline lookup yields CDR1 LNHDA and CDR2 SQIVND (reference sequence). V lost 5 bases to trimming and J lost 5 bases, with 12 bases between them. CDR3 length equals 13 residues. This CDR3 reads CASSFTGTTEAFF. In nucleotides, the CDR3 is TGTGCCAGTAGTTTCACAGGGACGACTGAAGCTTTCTTT.

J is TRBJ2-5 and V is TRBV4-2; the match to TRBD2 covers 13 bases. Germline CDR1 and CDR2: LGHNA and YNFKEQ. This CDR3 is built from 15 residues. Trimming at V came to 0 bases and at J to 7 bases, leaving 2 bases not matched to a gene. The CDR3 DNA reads TGTGCCAGCAGCCAAGATAGACTAGCGGGAGGGACCCAGTACTTC. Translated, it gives CASSQDRLAGGTQYF.

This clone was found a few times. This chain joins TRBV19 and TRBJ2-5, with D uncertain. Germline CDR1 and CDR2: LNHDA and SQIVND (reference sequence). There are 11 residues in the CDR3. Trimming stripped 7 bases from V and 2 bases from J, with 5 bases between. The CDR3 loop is CASTRQETQYF. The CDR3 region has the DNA TGTGCCAGTACTCGGCAAGAGACCCAGTACTTC.

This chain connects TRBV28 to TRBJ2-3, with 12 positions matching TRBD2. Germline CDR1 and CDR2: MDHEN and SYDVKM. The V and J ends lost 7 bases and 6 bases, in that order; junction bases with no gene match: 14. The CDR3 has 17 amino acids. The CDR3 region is CASKLNRLAGVSDTQYF. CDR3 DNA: TGTGCCAGCAAGCTCAACCGACTAGCGGGAGTTTCGGATACGCAGTATTTT.

CDR3 region: CASSLQGLGTEAFF. CDR3 nucleotides: TGTGCCAGCAGTCTACAGGGGCTGGGCACTGAAGCTTTCTTT. The V gene is TRBV6-5, the J gene TRBJ1-1, with 7 bases fitting TRBD1. Trimming removed 5 bases from V and 4 bases from J; junction bases left unmatched: 7. This CDR3 has 14 residues. Per germline, CDR1 MNHEY and CDR2 SVGAGI.

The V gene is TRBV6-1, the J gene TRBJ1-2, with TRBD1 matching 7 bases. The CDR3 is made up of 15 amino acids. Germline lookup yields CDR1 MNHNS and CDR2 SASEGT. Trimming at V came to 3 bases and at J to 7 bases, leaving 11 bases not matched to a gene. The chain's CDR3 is CASSENGQSGGGYTF. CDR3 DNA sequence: TGTGCCAGCAGTGAGAATGGACAGTCAGGGGGTGGCTACACCTTC.

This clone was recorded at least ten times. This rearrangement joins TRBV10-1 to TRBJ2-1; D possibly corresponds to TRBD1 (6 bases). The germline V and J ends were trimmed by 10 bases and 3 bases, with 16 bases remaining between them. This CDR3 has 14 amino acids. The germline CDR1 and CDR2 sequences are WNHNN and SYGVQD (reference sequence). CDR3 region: CATAGTPLYNEQFF. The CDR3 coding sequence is TGCGCCACTGCCGGGACACCCCTCTACAATGAGCAGTTCTTC.

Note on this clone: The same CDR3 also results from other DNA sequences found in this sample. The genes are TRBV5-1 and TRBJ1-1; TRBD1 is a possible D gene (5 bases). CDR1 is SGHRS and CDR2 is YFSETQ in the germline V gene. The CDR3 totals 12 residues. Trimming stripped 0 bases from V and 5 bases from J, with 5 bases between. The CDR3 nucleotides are TGCGCCAGCAGCTTGGAGGGGACTGAAGCTTTCTTT. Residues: CASSLEGTEAFF.

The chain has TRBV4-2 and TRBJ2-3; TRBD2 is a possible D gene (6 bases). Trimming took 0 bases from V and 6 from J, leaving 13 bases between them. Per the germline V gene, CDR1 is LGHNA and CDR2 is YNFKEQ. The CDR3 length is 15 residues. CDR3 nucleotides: TGTGCCAGCAGCCAAGAGGCTACGGGGAGGGATACGCAGTATTTT. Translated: CASSQEATGRDTQYF.

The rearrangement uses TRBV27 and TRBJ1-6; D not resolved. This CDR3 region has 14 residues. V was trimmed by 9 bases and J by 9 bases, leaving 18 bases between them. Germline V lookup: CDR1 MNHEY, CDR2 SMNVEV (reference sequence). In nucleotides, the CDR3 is TGTGCCAGGACTCTGACATGGGTTGGTTCACCCCTCCACTTT. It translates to CARTLTWVGSPLHF.

The CDR3 DNA is TGTGCCAGCAGTGACGATCCGAACACTGAAGCTTTCTTT. Residues: CASSDDPNTEAFF. The rearrangement uses TRBV6-4 and TRBJ1-1; D call uncertain. The germline V gene has CDR1 MRHNA and CDR2 SNTAGT. Trimming removed 2 bases at V and 1 base at J, with 5 bases between. There are 13 residues in the CDR3.

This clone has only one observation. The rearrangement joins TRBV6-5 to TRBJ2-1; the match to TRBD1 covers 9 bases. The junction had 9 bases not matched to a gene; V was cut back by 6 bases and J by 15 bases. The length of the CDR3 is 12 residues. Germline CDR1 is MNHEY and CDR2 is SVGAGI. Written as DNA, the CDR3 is TGTGCCAGCAGATCCGGGACAGGGTCGCCGTTCTTC. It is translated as CASRSGTGSPFF.

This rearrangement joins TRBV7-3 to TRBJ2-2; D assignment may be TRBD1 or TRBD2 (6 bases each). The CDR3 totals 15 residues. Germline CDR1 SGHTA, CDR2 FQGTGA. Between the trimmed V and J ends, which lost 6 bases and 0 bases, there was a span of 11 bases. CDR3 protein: CASSWGASNTGELFF. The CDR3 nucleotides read TGTGCCAGCAGTTGGGGGGCTTCGAACACCGGGGAGCTGTTTTTT. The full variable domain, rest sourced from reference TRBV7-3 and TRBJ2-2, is GAGVSQTPSNKVTEKGKYVELRCDPISGHTALYWYRQSLGQGPEFLIYFQGTGAADDSGLPNDRFFAVRPEGSVSTLKIQRTERGDSAVYLCASSWGASNTGELFFGEGSRLTVL.

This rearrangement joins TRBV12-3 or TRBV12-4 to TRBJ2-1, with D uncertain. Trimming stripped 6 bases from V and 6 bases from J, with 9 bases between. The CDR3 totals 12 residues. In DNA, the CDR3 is TGTGCCAGCAGCCCAATCCCCAATGAGCAGTTCTTC. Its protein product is CASSPIPNEQFF.

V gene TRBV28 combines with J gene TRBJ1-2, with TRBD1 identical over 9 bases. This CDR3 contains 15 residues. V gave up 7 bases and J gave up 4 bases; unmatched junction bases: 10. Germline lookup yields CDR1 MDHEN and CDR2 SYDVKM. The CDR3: CASTLGTGRLYGYTF. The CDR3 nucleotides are TGTGCCAGCACCCTAGGGACAGGGAGGCTCTATGGCTACACCTTC.

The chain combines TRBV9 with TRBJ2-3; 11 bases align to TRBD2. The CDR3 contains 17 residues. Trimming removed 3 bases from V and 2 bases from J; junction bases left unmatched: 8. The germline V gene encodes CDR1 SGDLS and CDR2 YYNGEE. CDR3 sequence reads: CASSASRGLADTDTQYF. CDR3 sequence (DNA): TGTGCCAGCAGCGCATCCAGGGGACTAGCGGACACAGATACGCAGTATTTT.

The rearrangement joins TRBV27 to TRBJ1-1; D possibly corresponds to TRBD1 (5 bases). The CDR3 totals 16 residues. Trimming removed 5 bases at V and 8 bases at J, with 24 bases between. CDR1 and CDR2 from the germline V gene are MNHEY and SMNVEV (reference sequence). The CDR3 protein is CASSQASGLLYREAFF. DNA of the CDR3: TGTGCCAGCAGTCAAGCCTCGGGGCTGCTTTATAGGGAAGCTTTCTTT.

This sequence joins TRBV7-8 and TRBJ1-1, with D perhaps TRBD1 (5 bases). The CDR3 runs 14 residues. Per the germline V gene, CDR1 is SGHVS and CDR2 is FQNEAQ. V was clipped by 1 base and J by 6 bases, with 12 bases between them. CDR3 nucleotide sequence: TGTGCCAGCAGCTTAGAGCAGGGATACGCTGAAGCTTTCTTT. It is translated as CASSLEQGYAEAFF.

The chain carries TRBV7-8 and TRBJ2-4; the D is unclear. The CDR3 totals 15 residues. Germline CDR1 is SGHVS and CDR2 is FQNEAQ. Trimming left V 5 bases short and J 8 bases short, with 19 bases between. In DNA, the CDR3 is TGTGCCAGCAGCCTTAGGATCGGTATCACGGACATTCAGTACTTC. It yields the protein CASSLRIGITDIQYF.

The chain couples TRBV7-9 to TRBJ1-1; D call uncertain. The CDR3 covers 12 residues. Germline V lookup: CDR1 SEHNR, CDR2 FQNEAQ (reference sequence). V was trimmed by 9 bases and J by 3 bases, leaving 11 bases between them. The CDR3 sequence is CASDDGDTEAFF. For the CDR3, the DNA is TGTGCCAGTGACGATGGGGACACTGAAGCTTTCTTT. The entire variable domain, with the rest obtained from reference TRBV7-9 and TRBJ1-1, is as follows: DTGVSQNPRHKITKRGQNVTFRCDPISEHNRLYWYRQTLGQGPEFLTYFQNEAQLEKSRLLSDRFSAERPKGSFSTLEIQRTEQGDSAMYLCASDDGDTEAFFGQGTRLTVV.

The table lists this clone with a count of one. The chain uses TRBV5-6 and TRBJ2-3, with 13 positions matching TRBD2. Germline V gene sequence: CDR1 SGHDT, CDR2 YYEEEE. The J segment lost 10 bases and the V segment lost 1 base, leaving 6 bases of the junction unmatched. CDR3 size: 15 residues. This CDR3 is CASSLTSGRAGAQYF. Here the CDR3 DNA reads TGTGCCAGCAGCTTGACTAGCGGGAGGGCGGGGGCGCAGTATTTT.

The CDR3 bases are TGTGCCACCTCCGGCGGGAGGGCATACAATGAGCAGTTCTTC. Encoded protein: CATSGGRAYNEQFF. The genes are TRBV28 and TRBJ2-1, with 9 nucleotides matching TRBD2. Trimming cost V 10 bases and J 4 bases; bases outside gene matches: 8. The CDR3 consists of 14 residues. Germline assignment: CDR1 MDHEN and CDR2 SYDVKM.